Presented here are 10 T cell receptor beta chains from one specimen sequenced in a study of blood T cell repertoires in COVID-19. Libraries were prepared by immunoSEQ multiplex PCR; TCRdb keeps only in-frame clonotypes and omits some of them. There are about 73,000 clones in the sample; around 80% occur only once, and over 2% lies in the top ten. Sample: peripheral blood. The receptors were sampled from a man older than 75 with active or convalescent COVID-19.

This clone was found a few times. The V and J genes are TRBV4-2 and TRBJ2-2; 9 bases map to TRBD2. CDR3 length: 16 residues. With 1 base clipped from V and 5 bases from J, the junction kept 5 bases outside the gene matches. Germline CDR1 LGHNA, CDR2 YNFKEQ. CDR3 in amino acids: CASSQAVLAGTGELFF. DNA of the CDR3: TGTGCCAGCAGCCAAGCTGTACTAGCGGGTACCGGGGAGCTGTTTTTT.

In this sample, this clone turned up once. The V call is TRBV5-6, the J call TRBJ1-5; 9 bases are shared with TRBD1. CDR3 length: 16 amino acids. Germline V gives CDR1 SGHDT, CDR2 YYEEEE. V shed 1 base and J 1 base; nucleotides not matched to a gene: 3. DNA of the CDR3: TGTGCCAGCAGCTTGTTTGGACAGGGGAGCAATCAGCCCCAGCATTTT. Translating gives CASSLFGQGSNQPQHF.

The genes are TRBV30 and TRBJ2-1, with 7 bases lining up with TRBD2. The CDR3 is 15 residues long. The V gene end was trimmed by 5 bases and the J gene end by 8 bases; junction bases not matched to a gene: 15. Germline assignment: CDR1 GTSNPN and CDR2 SVGIG (reference sequence). The DNA of the CDR3 is TGTGCCTGGCGCATCGGACTAGGGATTGGAGATGAGCAGTTCTTC. This encodes CAWRIGLGIGDEQFF. Using reference TRBV30 and TRBJ2-1 for the parts outside the CDR3, the full variable domain is SQTIHQWPATLVQPVGSPLSLECTVEGTSNPNLYWYRQAAGRGLQLLFYSVGIGQISSEVPQNLSASRPQDRQFILSSKKLLLSDSGFYLCAWRIGLGIGDEQFFGPGTRLTVL.

V gene TRBV4-3 combines with J gene TRBJ2-7; 8 nucleotides match TRBD2. CDR1 and CDR2 (germline): LGHNA, YSLEER. The CDR3 runs 14 residues. The V gene end was trimmed by 3 bases and the J gene end by 3 bases; junction bases not matched to a gene: 4. The CDR3 is CASSHRAGDYEQYF. For the CDR3, the DNA is TGCGCCAGCAGCCACAGAGCGGGAGACTACGAGCAGTACTTC.

The chain recombines TRBV19 with TRBJ1-1, with 8 bases lining up with TRBD1. The V gene end was trimmed by 6 bases and the J gene end by 2 bases; junction bases not matched to a gene: 5. The CDR3 contains 14 residues. Germline-derived CDR1 and CDR2 are LNHDA and SQIVND (reference sequence). For the CDR3, the DNA is TGTGCCAGTAGGGTGACAGGGGTTAACACTGAAGCTTTCTTT. Translated, it gives CASRVTGVNTEAFF. Looking up the rest from reference TRBV19 and TRBJ1-1 gives the full variable domain: DGGITQSPKYLFRKEGQNVTLSCEQNLNHDAMYWYRQDPGQGLRLIYYSQIVNDFQKGDIAEGYSVSREKKESFPLTVTSAQKNPTAFYLCASRVTGVNTEAFFGQGTRLTVV.

The chain is built from TRBV6-6 and TRBJ1-2, with D perhaps TRBD1 (6 bases). Between the trimmed V and J ends, which lost 0 bases and 2 bases, there was a span of 7 bases. CDR1 is MNHNY, CDR2 SVGAGI, per germline (reference sequence). The CDR3 consists of 14 residues. The chain's CDR3 is CASSYSRGNYGYTF. For the CDR3, the DNA is TGTGCCAGCAGTTACTCCAGGGGCAACTATGGCTACACCTTC.

The chain links TRBV27 to TRBJ1-2; 7 bases align to TRBD1. Looked up from germline, CDR1 is MNHEY and CDR2 is SMNVEV (reference sequence). The CDR3 has 14 amino acids. V was pared by 1 base and J by 8 bases, with 7 bases of the junction left unmatched. As DNA, the CDR3 is TGTGCCAGCAGTTTATTGGGGACAGCGGGCGGCTACACCTTC. It translates to CASSLLGTAGGYTF.

The rearrangement joins TRBV3-1 (or the pseudogene TRBV3-2) to TRBJ2-2; possibly TRBD2 for D (7 bases). CDR1 is LGHDT and CDR2 is YNNKEL in the germline V gene (reference sequence). V was shortened by 2 bases and J by 4 bases, with 14 bases between the two germline ends. The CDR3 is made up of 16 amino acids. The DNA for the CDR3 is TGTGCCAGCAGCCAACCCGGGGGGCGGGGCACCGGGGAGCTGTTTTTT. It translates to CASSQPGGRGTGELFF.

The rearrangement joins TRBV7-2 to TRBJ2-5; 16 nucleotides agree with TRBD2. With V trimmed by 5 bases and J by 6 bases, 6 bases remained unmatched. This CDR3 is built from 16 residues. Germline-derived CDR1 and CDR2 are SGHTA and FQGNSA. CDR3 residues: CASSLGLAGGRKTQYF. DNA of the CDR3: TGTGCCAGCAGCCTGGGACTAGCGGGGGGGCGAAAGACCCAGTACTTC.

This rearrangement joins TRBV5-1 to TRBJ1-5, with a tentative D call TRBD1 (5 bases). The CDR3 length is 15 residues. Germline V gene lookup returns CDR1 SGHRS and CDR2 YFSETQ. V was pared by 0 bases and J by 2 bases, with 9 bases between. This CDR3 is CASSLDGAGNQPQHF. CDR3 in DNA: TGCGCCAGCAGCTTGGATGGGGCAGGCAATCAGCCCCAGCATTTT.